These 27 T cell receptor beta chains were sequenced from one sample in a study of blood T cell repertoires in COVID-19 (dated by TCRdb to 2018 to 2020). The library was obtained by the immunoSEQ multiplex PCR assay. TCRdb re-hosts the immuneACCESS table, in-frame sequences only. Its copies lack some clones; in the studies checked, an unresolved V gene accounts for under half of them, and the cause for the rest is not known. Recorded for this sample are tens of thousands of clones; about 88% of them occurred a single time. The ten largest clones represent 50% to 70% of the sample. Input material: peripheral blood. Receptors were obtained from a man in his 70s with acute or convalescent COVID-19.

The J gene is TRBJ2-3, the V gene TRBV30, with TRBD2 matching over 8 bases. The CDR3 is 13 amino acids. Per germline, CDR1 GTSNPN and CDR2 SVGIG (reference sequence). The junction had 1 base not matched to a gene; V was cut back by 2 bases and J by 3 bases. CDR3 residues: CAWSRGGTDTQYF. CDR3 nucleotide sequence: TGTGCCTGGAGTCGCGGGGGGACAGATACGCAGTATTTT.

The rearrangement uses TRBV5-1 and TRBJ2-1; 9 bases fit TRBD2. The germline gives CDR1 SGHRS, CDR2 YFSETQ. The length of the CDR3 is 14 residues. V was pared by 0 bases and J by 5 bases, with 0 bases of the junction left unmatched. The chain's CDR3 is CASSLVAGDNEQFF. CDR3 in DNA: TGCGCCAGCAGCTTGGTAGCGGGAGACAATGAGCAGTTCTTC.

In DNA form, the CDR3 reads TGTGCCAGCGGATACAGGGACCGGAATTCACCCCTCCACTTT. Protein product: CASGYRDRNSPLHF. This rearrangement joins TRBV25-1 to TRBJ1-6, with D possibly matching TRBD1 (6 bases). V was pared by 8 bases and J by 7 bases, with 15 bases between. The germline V gene encodes CDR1 MGHDK and CDR2 SYGVNS. The CDR3 length is 14 residues.

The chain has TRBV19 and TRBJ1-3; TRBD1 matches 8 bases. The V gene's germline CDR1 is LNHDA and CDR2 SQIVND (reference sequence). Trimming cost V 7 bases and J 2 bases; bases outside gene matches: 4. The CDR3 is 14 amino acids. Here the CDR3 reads CASTPRGPGNTIYF. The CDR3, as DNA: TGTGCCAGTACTCCCAGGGGGCCTGGAAACACCATATATTTT.

The CDR3 coding sequence is TGTGCCAGCAGTTATCTAGCGGGAGGAAGGGAGCAGTACTTC. Translated, it gives CASSYLAGGREQYF. The V and J genes are TRBV6-5 and TRBJ2-7; 11 bases are shared with TRBD2. The CDR3 spans 14 residues. Looked up from germline, CDR1 is MNHEY and CDR2 is SVGAGI. V dropped 3 bases and J dropped 7; count of bases not matched to a gene: 5.

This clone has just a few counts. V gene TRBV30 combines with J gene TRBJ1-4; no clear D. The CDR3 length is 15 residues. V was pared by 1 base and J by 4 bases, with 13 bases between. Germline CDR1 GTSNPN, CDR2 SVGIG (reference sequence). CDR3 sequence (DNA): TGTGCCTGGAGTGCGCCGAGGCAGCGTAATGAAAAACTGTTTTTT. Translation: CAWSAPRQRNEKLFF.

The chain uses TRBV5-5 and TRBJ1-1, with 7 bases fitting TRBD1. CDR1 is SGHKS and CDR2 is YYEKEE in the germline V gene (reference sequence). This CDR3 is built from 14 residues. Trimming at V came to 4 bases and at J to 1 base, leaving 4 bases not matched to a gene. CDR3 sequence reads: CASSIRDRNTEAFF. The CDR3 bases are TGTGCCAGCAGCATCCGGGACAGGAACACTGAAGCTTTCTTT.

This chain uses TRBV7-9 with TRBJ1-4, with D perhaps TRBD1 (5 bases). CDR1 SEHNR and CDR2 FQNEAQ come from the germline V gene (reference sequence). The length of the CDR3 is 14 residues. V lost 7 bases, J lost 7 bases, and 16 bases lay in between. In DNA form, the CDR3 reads TGTGCCAGCACCCCCAGCGGGGCTGGTGAAAAACTGTTTTTT. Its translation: CASTPSGAGEKLFF.

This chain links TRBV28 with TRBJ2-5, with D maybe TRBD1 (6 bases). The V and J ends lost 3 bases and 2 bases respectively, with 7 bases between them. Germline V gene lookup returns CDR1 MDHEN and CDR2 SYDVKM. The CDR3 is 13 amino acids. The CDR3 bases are TGTGCCAGCAGTTTCGGACAGCAAGAGACCCAGTACTTC. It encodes CASSFGQQETQYF.

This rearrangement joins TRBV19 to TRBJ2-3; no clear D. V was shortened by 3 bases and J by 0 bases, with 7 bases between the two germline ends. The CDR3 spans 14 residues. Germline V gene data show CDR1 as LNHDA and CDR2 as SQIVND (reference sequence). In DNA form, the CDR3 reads TGTGCCAGTAGTATCATTACTAGCACAGATACGCAGTATTTT. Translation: CASSIITSTDTQYF.

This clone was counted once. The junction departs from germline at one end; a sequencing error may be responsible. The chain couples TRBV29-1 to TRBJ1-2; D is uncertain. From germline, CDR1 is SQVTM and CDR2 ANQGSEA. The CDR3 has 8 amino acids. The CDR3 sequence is CSVGTAYF. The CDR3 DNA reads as TGCAGCGTTGGAACAGCTTACTTC.

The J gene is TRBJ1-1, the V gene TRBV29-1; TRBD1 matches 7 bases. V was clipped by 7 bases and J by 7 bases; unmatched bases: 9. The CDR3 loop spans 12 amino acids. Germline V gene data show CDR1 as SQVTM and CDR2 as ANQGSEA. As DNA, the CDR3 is TGCAGCGCCGGGGACAGCACCGTTGAAGCTTTCTTT. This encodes CSAGDSTVEAFF.

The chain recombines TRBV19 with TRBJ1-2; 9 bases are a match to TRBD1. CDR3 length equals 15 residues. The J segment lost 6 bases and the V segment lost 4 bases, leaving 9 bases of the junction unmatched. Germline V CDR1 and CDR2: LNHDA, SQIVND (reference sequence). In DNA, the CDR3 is TGTGCCAGTAGTAGAACTAGGACAGGGGATAATGGCTACACCTTC. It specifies CASSRTRTGDNGYTF.

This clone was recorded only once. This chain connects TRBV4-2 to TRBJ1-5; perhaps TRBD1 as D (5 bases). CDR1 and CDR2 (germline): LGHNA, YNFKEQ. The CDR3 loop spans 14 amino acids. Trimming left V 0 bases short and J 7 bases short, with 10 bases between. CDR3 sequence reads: CASSQEGDMQPQHF. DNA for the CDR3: TGTGCCAGCAGCCAAGAAGGGGATATGCAGCCCCAGCATTTT.

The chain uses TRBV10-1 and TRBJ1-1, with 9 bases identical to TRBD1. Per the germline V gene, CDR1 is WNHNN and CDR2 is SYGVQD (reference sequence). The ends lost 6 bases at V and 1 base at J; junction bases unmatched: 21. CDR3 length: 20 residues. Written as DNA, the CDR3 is TGCGCCAGCAGCGATGCCCCCGGGACAGGGACGAGGGGGCCGAACACTGAAGCTTTCTTT. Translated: CASSDAPGTGTRGPNTEAFF.

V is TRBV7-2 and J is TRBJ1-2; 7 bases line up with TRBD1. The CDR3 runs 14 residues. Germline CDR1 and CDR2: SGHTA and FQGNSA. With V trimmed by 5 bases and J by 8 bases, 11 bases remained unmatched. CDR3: CASSLGQGVVGYTF. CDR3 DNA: TGTGCCAGCAGCCTTGGGCAGGGGGTAGTCGGCTACACCTTC.

The CDR3 loop is CASRSTQPTLNQPQHF. DNA for the CDR3: TGTGCCAGCAGATCGACACAACCTACACTGAATCAGCCCCAGCATTTT. The rearrangement uses TRBV27 and TRBJ1-5; D is unclear. The CDR3 spans 16 residues. Deletions cut 6 bases from V and 4 bases from J, with 19 bases between. Germline CDR1 MNHEY, CDR2 SMNVEV (reference sequence).

The CDR3 sequence is CASTGVGQTGELFF. The CDR3 DNA sequence: TGTGCCAGTACCGGGGTGGGTCAAACCGGGGAGCTGTTTTTT. The V call is TRBV19, the J call TRBJ2-2, with D possibly TRBD2 on 5 matching bases. The germline V gene has CDR1 LNHDA and CDR2 SQIVND (reference sequence). This CDR3 has 14 amino acids. With 7 bases removed from V and 5 bases from J, the gap between germline ends came to 14 bases. Combining the CDR3 with reference TRBV19 and TRBJ2-2 gives the whole variable domain DGGITQSPKYLFRKEGQNVTLSCEQNLNHDAMYWYRQDPGQGLRLIYYSQIVNDFQKGDIAEGYSVSREKKESFPLTVTSAQKNPTAFYLCASTGVGQTGELFFGEGSRLTVL.

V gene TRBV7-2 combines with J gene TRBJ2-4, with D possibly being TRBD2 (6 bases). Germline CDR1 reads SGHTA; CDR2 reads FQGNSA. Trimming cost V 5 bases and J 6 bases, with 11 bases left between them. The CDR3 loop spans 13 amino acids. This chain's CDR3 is CASSPLRGNIQYF. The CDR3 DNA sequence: TGTGCCAGCAGCCCGTTGCGGGGAAACATTCAGTACTTC.

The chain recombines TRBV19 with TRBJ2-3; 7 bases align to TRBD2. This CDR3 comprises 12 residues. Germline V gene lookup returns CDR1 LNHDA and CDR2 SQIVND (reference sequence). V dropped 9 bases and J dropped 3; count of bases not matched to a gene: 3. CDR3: CASGGTTDTQYF. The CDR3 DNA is TGTGCCAGCGGGGGGACGACAGATACGCAGTATTTT. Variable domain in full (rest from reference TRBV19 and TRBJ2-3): DGGITQSPKYLFRKEGQNVTLSCEQNLNHDAMYWYRQDPGQGLRLIYYSQIVNDFQKGDIAEGYSVSREKKESFPLTVTSAQKNPTAFYLCASGGTTDTQYFGPGTRLTVL.

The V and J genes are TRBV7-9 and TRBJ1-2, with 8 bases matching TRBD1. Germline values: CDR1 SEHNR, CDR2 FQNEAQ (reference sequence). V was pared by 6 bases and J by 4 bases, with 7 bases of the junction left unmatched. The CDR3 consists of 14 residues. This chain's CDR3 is CASSLQGAGYGYTF. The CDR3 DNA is TGTGCCAGCAGTCTCCAGGGGGCCGGCTATGGCTACACCTTC. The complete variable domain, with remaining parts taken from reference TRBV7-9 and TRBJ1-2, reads DTGVSQNPRHKITKRGQNVTFRCDPISEHNRLYWYRQTLGQGPEFLTYFQNEAQLEKSRLLSDRFSAERPKGSFSTLEIQRTEQGDSAMYLCASSLQGAGYGYTFGSGTRLTVV.

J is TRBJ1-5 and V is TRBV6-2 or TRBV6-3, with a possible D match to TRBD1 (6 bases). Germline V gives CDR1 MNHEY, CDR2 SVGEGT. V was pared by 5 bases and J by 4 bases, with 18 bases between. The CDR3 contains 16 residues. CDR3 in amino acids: CASSDGQSSGNQPQHF. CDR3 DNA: TGTGCCAGCAGTGACGGACAGTCATCGGGGAATCAGCCCCAGCATTTT.

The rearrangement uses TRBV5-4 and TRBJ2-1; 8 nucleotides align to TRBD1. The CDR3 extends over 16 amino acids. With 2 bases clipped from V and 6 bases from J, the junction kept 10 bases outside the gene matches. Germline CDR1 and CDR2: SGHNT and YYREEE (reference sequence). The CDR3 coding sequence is TGTGCCAGCAGCTTCCCCCCGAGACAGGGGAGCAATGAGCAGTTCTTC. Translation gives CASSFPPRQGSNEQFF.

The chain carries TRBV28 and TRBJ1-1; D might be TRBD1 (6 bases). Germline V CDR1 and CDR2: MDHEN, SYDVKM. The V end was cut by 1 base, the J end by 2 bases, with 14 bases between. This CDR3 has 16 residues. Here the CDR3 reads CASSLLGGSGNTEAFF. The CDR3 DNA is TGTGCCAGCAGTTTATTAGGGGGAAGTGGAAACACTGAAGCTTTCTTT.

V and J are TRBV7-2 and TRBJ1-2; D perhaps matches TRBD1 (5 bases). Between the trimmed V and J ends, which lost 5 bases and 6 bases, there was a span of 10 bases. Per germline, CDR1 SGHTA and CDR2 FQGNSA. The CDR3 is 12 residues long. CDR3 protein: CASSAAGDGYTF. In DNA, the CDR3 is TGTGCCAGCAGCGCAGCGGGGGATGGCTACACCTTC.

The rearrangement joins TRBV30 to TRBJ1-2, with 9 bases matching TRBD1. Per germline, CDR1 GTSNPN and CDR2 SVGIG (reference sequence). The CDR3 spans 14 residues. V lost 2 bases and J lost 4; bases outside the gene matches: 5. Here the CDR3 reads CAWSRDRVRYGYTF. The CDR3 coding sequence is TGTGCCTGGAGTAGGGACAGGGTACGCTATGGCTACACCTTC. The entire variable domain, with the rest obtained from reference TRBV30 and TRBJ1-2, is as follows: SQTIHQWPATLVQPVGSPLSLECTVEGTSNPNLYWYRQAAGRGLQLLFYSVGIGQISSEVPQNLSASRPQDRQFILSSKKLLLSDSGFYLCAWSRDRVRYGYTFGSGTRLTVV.

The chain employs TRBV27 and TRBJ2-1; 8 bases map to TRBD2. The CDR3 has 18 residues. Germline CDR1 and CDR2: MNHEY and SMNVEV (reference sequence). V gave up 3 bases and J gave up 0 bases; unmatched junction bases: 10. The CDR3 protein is CASSLFRASGSSYNEQFF. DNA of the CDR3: TGTGCCAGCAGTTTGTTTCGAGCCAGCGGGAGCTCCTACAATGAGCAGTTCTTC.